This T cell receptor (beta chain) was captured in a study of blood T cell repertoires in COVID-19. Per the original data handling: By means of reference gene primer amplification, nucleated cell counts were estimated. Generated by immunoSEQ multiplex PCR, the TCRdb table keeps only in-frame clones and is missing some. V and J calls and clone size are copied from that table; D and trimming were computed from the DNA. Of nearly 45,000 clones listed, 70% to 90% are singletons. The CDR3 is made up of 13 amino acids. Trimming shortened V by 1 base and J by 4 bases, and 7 bases separated the two germline ends. Germline V CDR1 and CDR2: SNHLY, FYNNEI.

The rearrangement joins TRBV2 to TRBJ1-1, with D unresolved. Material: peripheral blood. This receptor was obtained from a woman of 80 years or more with acute or convalescent COVID-19. CDR3 sequence reads: CASSEGRSTEAFF. The CDR3, as DNA: TGTGCCAGCAGTGAAGGGAGGAGCACTGAAGCTTTCTTT.